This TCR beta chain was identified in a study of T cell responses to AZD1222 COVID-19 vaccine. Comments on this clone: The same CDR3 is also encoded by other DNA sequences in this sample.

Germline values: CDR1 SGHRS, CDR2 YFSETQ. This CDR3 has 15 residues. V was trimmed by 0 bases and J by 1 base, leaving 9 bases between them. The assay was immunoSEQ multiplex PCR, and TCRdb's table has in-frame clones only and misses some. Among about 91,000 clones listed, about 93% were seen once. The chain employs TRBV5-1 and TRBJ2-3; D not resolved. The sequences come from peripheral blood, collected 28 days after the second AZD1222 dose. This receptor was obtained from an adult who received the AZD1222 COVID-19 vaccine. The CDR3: CASSLEGQGTDTQYF. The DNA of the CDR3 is TGCGCCAGCAGCTTGGAGGGCCAGGGCACAGATACGCAGTATTTT.